The 9 T cell receptor beta chains listed next were all sequenced from one sample in a study of T-cell reconstitution after alpha-beta-depleted transplantation in children. Construction of the TCRbeta library involved unique molecular identifiers. Via MiXCR, TCRdb re-called the PCR reads, giving one row per CDR3 protein. This sample yields around 100,000 distinct CDR3 sequences, of which 10% are seen a single time; under 40% belongs to the top ten. The sample was PBMCs, taken before TCRalphabeta/CD19-depleted stem cell transplant. Receptors were obtained from a boy aged 2 to 9 with acute lymphoblastic leukemia, due to receive a stem cell transplant.

This clonotype has a handful of counts. The CDR3 region has the DNA TGTGCCAGCAGTTTTGGGGTTTATTCACCCCTCCACTTT. Its translation is CASSFGVYSPLHF. The V and J genes are TRBV12-3 or TRBV12-4 and TRBJ1-6; D not resolved. The V end lost 3 bases, the J end lost 8 bases, and 8 bases lay between the germline ends. The CDR3 runs 13 residues.

This clonotype came up many times. CDR3: CASSLATPSTEAFF. CDR3 in DNA: TGCGCCAGCAGCTTGGCGACACCGAGCACTGAAGCTTTCTTT. V usage is TRBV5-1 and J usage is TRBJ1-1, with no clear D. Trimming cost V 0 bases and J 4 bases, with 10 bases left between them. This CDR3 comprises 14 residues. Germline values: CDR1 SGHRS, CDR2 YFSETQ.

This clonotype showed up just a few times. The chain employs TRBV10-3 and TRBJ2-7; 9 bases map to TRBD2. Trimming at V came to 3 bases and at J to 4 bases, leaving 7 bases not matched to a gene. CDR1 ENHRY and CDR2 SYGVKD come from the germline V gene. The CDR3 consists of 15 residues. The CDR3 loop is CAISDLAGSFYEQYF. CDR3 sequence (DNA): TGTGCCATCAGTGACCTAGCGGGATCCTTTTACGAGCAGTACTTC.

The chain uses TRBV12-3 or TRBV12-4 and TRBJ1-1; no clear D gene. This CDR3 has 17 amino acids. The V end was cut by 0 bases, the J end by 1 base, with 15 bases between. Here the CDR3 reads CASSLASQGLRNTEAFF. CDR3 coding DNA: TGTGCCAGCAGTTTAGCGTCACAAGGCCTTCGGAACACTGAAGCTTTCTTT.

This clonotype was seen more than once but under ten times. V usage is TRBV27 and J usage is TRBJ2-7; D not certain. CDR1 and CDR2 (germline): MNHEY, SMNVEV (reference sequence). Trimming stripped 2 bases from V and 4 bases from J, with 15 bases between. The CDR3 runs 15 residues. CDR3 sequence (DNA): TGTGCCAGCAGTTTAGTGTCCGGCACCGGGTACGAGCAGTACTTC. Translation: CASSLVSGTGYEQYF.

This clonotype was recorded at least ten times. The chain combines TRBV10-3 with TRBJ2-5, with no clear D. Germline CDR1 is ENHRY and CDR2 is SYGVKD. The CDR3 extends over 13 amino acids. With 3 bases removed from V and 0 bases from J, the gap between germline ends came to 5 bases. CDR3 sequence: CAISDTYQETQYF. The CDR3 nucleotides read TGTGCCATCAGTGACACTTACCAAGAGACCCAGTACTTC.

This chain connects TRBV5-1 to TRBJ2-5; D call uncertain. CDR3 length equals 15 residues. The germline CDR1 and CDR2 sequences are SGHRS and YFSETQ. V dropped 4 bases and J dropped 4 bases, with 17 bases sitting between them. In DNA, the CDR3 is TGCGCCAGCAGCCCCCGGGCCCTCGGCGGAGAGACCCAGTACTTC. Amino acids: CASSPRALGGETQYF.

The chain recombines TRBV5-1 with TRBJ1-2; no clear D. Deletions cut 4 bases from V and 0 bases from J, with 13 bases between. The CDR3 runs 15 residues. The germline V gene has CDR1 SGHRS and CDR2 YFSETQ. CDR3 coding DNA: TGCGCCAGCAGCCCCGAGCGGATACCTAACTATGGCTACACCTTC. Its protein product is CASSPERIPNYGYTF. The entire variable domain, with the rest obtained from reference TRBV5-1 and TRBJ1-2, is as follows: KAGVTQTPRYLIKTRGQQVTLSCSPISGHRSVSWYQQTPGQGLQFLFEYFSETQRNKGNFPGRFSGRQFSNSRSEMNVSTLELGDSALYLCASSPERIPNYGYTFGSGTRLTVV.

The J gene is TRBJ2-7, the V gene TRBV28; D is unresolved. The CDR3 runs 16 residues. V dropped 5 bases and J dropped 0 bases, with 17 bases sitting between them. Per the germline V gene, CDR1 is MDHEN and CDR2 is SYDVKM. The DNA for the CDR3 is TGTGCCAGCAGTCCCCAGGTGGTCTGGAGCTCCTACGAGCAGTACTTC. It translates to CASSPQVVWSSYEQYF.